These 21 T cell receptor beta chains originate from one sample sequenced in a study of T cell responses to AZD1222 COVID-19 vaccine. Only in-frame clones appear in the TCRdb table, and some are missing; sequencing was by immunoSEQ multiplex PCR. The sample lists 100,000 to 150,000 clones, 70% to 90% seen once, with more than 9% in the top ten. Sample: peripheral blood, taken on day 0 of AZD1222 vaccination. These receptors all come from an adult in good health.

This clone has just one count. CDR3 nucleotide sequence: TGTGCCAGCAGCCACAGTTGGACAGGGGGCGCAGGGCAGTACTTC. Its protein product is CASSHSWTGGAGQYF. The rearrangement uses TRBV7-9 and TRBJ2-7, with 11 positions matching TRBD1. V lost 5 bases and J lost 9; bases outside the gene matches: 12. The CDR3 spans 15 residues. CDR1 is SEHNR and CDR2 is FQNEAQ in the germline V gene (reference sequence).

The gene calls are TRBV27 and TRBJ2-1, with 9 bases matching TRBD2. Germline CDR1 reads MNHEY; CDR2 reads SMNVEV (reference sequence). The CDR3 sequence is 16 residues long. Losses at the gene ends were 5 bases for V and 5 bases for J; bases not matched to a gene: 10. CDR3 DNA sequence: TGTGCCAGCAGTCCCCGACTGGCGGGGGGGGACAATGAGCAGTTCTTC. It encodes CASSPRLAGGDNEQFF.

The chain uses TRBV5-1 and TRBJ1-4, with a weak D call TRBD1 (5 bases). The CDR3 extends over 13 amino acids. Trimming took off 8 bases at V and 6 bases at J, with 14 bases between the two ends. Per the germline V gene, CDR1 is SGHRS and CDR2 is YFSETQ. The CDR3 reads CASSVQADEKLFF. The CDR3 DNA sequence: TGCGCCAGTTCCGTACAGGCTGATGAAAAACTGTTTTTT.

The chain couples TRBV27 to TRBJ1-5; maybe TRBD1 (5 bases). The CDR3 has 15 amino acids. Trimming took off 6 bases at V and 2 bases at J, with 14 bases between the two ends. Germline CDR1 is MNHEY and CDR2 is SMNVEV (reference sequence). Written as DNA, the CDR3 is TGTGCCAGCAGCCCCTTGGGGGGTGGCAATCAGCCCCAGCATTTT. Its protein is CASSPLGGGNQPQHF.

The chain has TRBV4-3 and TRBJ1-1; D ambiguous. CDR3 length equals 15 residues. The V and J ends lost 3 bases and 1 base respectively, with 12 bases between them. The germline CDR1 and CDR2 sequences are LGHNA and YSLEER. The CDR3 nucleotides are TGCGCCAGCAGCCACCTCGTGGGTAAGAACACTGAAGCTTTCTTT. Translating gives CASSHLVGKNTEAFF.

The chain joins TRBV5-1 to TRBJ2-5; 7 bases line up with TRBD2. The CDR3 covers 13 residues. Germline V gene data show CDR1 as SGHRS and CDR2 as YFSETQ. V shed 3 bases, J shed 1 base, and the junction held 0 bases outside the gene matches. This CDR3 is CASSWGGQETQYF. CDR3 nucleotide sequence: TGCGCCAGCAGCTGGGGGGGCCAAGAGACCCAGTACTTC.

This clone has more than one count but fewer than ten. The V and J genes are TRBV5-8 and TRBJ1-1; D gene uncertain. The CDR3 consists of 15 residues. From germline, CDR1 is SGHTS and CDR2 YDEGEE. V gave up 4 bases and J gave up 1 base, with 14 bases separating them. CDR3 loop: CASSPQAVPNTEAFF. The DNA of the CDR3 is TGTGCCAGCAGCCCCCAGGCAGTCCCGAACACTGAAGCTTTCTTT.

This clone turned up a few times. Other DNA sequences within the sample encode an identical CDR3. V usage is TRBV9 and J usage is TRBJ1-3; D is unclear. The ends were cut back, 0 bases at V and 0 bases at J, with 1 base in the middle. The CDR3 is 13 amino acids. Germline CDR1 reads SGDLS; CDR2 reads YYNGEE. Here the CDR3 DNA reads TGTGCCAGCAGCGTAGGCTCTGGAAACACCATATATTTT. Translation: CASSVGSGNTIYF.

This chain connects TRBV24-1 to TRBJ2-1; 8 nucleotides agree with TRBD2. This CDR3 is 15 amino acids long. Germline V CDR1 and CDR2: KGHDR, SFDVKD. J was trimmed by 3 bases and V by 11 bases; bases with no gene match: 11. The DNA for the CDR3 is TGTGCCATCGGCCCCCCGGGAGGGAGCTACAATGAGCAGTTCTTC. This codes for CAIGPPGGSYNEQFF.

About this clone itself: Germline is not matched at one junction end, which may reflect a read error. This sequence joins TRBV9 and TRBJ2-4; maybe TRBD2 (6 bases). Germline loops: CDR1 SGDLS, CDR2 YYNGEE. The CDR3 has 16 amino acids. The CDR3 DNA sequence: TGTGCCAGCAGCGTGGAGGACAAGCTAGCCAAGGAGGGTCAGTGCTTC. Translated, it gives CASSVEDKLAKEGQCF.

J is TRBJ1-5 and V is TRBV4-2; 7 nucleotides line up with TRBD1. The CDR3 has 15 amino acids. Per the germline V gene, CDR1 is LGHNA and CDR2 is YNFKEQ. V was pared by 0 bases and J by 6 bases, with 5 bases of the junction left unmatched. DNA of the CDR3: TGTGCCAGCAGCCAAGATAAAGACAGGGCTCAGCCCCAGCATTTT. Translating it yields CASSQDKDRAQPQHF.

The genes are TRBV19 and TRBJ2-2; 8 bases align to TRBD2. The CDR3 loop spans 15 amino acids. Germline CDR1 reads LNHDA; CDR2 reads SQIVND (reference sequence). The ends lost 5 bases at V and 5 bases at J; junction bases unmatched: 7. The CDR3 DNA reads as TGTGCCAGTAGTGAAGGGACTAGGGGAACCGGGGAGCTGTTTTTT. Encoded protein: CASSEGTRGTGELFF. The whole variable domain, filled in from reference TRBV19 and TRBJ2-2, reads DGGITQSPKYLFRKEGQNVTLSCEQNLNHDAMYWYRQDPGQGLRLIYYSQIVNDFQKGDIAEGYSVSREKKESFPLTVTSAQKNPTAFYLCASSEGTRGTGELFFGEGSRLTVL.

The rearrangement joins TRBV7-3 to TRBJ1-2; TRBD1 aligns across 9 bases. With 2 bases clipped from V and 7 bases from J, the junction kept 8 bases outside the gene matches. This CDR3 is 15 amino acids long. Germline values: CDR1 SGHTA, CDR2 FQGTGA. In nucleotides, the CDR3 is TGTGCCAGCAGCTTACAGGGACAGGGAATCTCTGGCTACACCTTC. Encoded protein: CASSLQGQGISGYTF.

This clone appeared a single time. V and J are TRBV6-4 and TRBJ1-1; TRBD1 might be the D (6 bases). Trimming took off 5 bases at V and 5 bases at J, with 12 bases between the two ends. The CDR3 runs 13 residues. Per germline, CDR1 MRHNA and CDR2 SNTAGT. The DNA of the CDR3 is TGTGCCAGCAGTCCGGGGGGCGGAACTGAAGCTTTCTTT. Protein product: CASSPGGGTEAFF.

This chain uses TRBV7-8 with TRBJ2-5, with TRBD1 matching over 10 bases. V was pared by 1 base and J by 3 bases, with 5 bases of the junction left unmatched. Germline loops: CDR1 SGHVS, CDR2 FQNEAQ. The CDR3 is 16 residues long. In nucleotides, the CDR3 is TGTGCCAGCAGCTTAGGGGGGGGACAGGGGAAAGAGACCCAGTACTTC. It codes for CASSLGGGQGKETQYF.

The CDR3 is CASSPETNWYNEQFF. CDR3 DNA: TGTGCCAGCAGTCCCGAGACCAACTGGTACAATGAGCAGTTCTTC. V usage is TRBV6-5 and J usage is TRBJ2-1; no reliable D call. Germline-derived CDR1 and CDR2 are MNHEY and SVGAGI. Trimming removed 5 bases at V and 4 bases at J, with 15 bases between. This CDR3 contains 15 residues.

To note about this clone: This sample includes further DNA sequences coding for the same CDR3. The V and J genes are TRBV7-2 and TRBJ2-2; 8 positions match TRBD2. The CDR3 has 18 amino acids. CDR1 and CDR2 (germline): SGHTA, FQGNSA. Trimming cost V 4 bases and J 2 bases; bases outside gene matches: 12. CDR3 sequence: CASSSRLATSANTGELFF. The CDR3 nucleotides read TGTGCCAGCAGCTCCAGACTAGCGACTAGCGCAAACACCGGGGAGCTGTTTTTT.

This chain connects TRBV5-1 to TRBJ1-2; 7 nucleotides agree with TRBD1. The CDR3 loop spans 14 amino acids. V was clipped by 3 bases and J by 4 bases; unmatched bases: 6. CDR1 and CDR2 (germline): SGHRS, YFSETQ. The CDR3 DNA follows: TGCGCCAGCAGCTCTTCTCAGGGGGGCTATGGCTACACCTTC. This sequence encodes CASSSSQGGYGYTF.

This sequence joins TRBV10-2 and TRBJ2-5, with TRBD1 as a possible D gene (6 bases). In germline, CDR1 is WSHSY, CDR2 SAAADI. V was trimmed by 0 bases and J by 7 bases, leaving 6 bases between them. CDR3 length equals 12 residues. The CDR3 protein is CASSESTGTQYF. The CDR3 DNA follows: TGCGCCAGCAGTGAGTCGACAGGGACCCAGTACTTC.

The table lists this clone with a few counts. The rearrangement uses TRBV7-3 and TRBJ1-2; 8 bases are shared with TRBD1. The junction had 11 bases not matched to a gene; V was cut back by 1 base and J by 7 bases. CDR1 SGHTA and CDR2 FQGTGA come from the germline V gene. This CDR3 is 16 amino acids long. CDR3 sequence (DNA): TGTGCCAGCAGCTTAAATTTGAAGTCAGGGGGCGGTGGCTACACCTTC. This codes for CASSLNLKSGGGGYTF.

CDR3 sequence: CASILRSQTPFF. The CDR3 nucleotides are TGTGCCAGCATCCTGAGATCTCAGACTCCTTTCTTT. The V call is TRBV2, the J call TRBJ1-1; D unresolved. This CDR3 spans 12 amino acids. V lost 7 bases and J 12 bases, leaving 18 bases between the germline ends. Germline V lookup: CDR1 SNHLY, CDR2 FYNNEI.